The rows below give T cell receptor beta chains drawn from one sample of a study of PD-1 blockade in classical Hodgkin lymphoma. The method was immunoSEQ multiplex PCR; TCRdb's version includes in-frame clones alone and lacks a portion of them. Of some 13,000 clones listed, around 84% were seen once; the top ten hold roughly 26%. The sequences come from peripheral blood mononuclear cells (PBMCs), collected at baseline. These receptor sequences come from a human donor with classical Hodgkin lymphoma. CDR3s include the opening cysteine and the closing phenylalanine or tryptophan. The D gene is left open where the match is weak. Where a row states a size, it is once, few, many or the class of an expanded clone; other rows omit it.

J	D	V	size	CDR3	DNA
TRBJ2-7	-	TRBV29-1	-	CSVEDPYEQYF	TGCAGCGTTGAGGACCCCTACGAGCAGTACTTC
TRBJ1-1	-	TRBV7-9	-	CASSSPGAEAFF	TGTGCCAGCAGCTCCCCAGGCGCTGAAGCTTTCTTT
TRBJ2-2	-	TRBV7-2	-	CASSLVSTNTGELFF	TGTGCCAGCAGCTTAGTCTCCACAAACACCGGGGAGCTGTTTTTT
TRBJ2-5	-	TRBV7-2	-	CASSLALLGETQYF	TGTGCCAGCAGCTTAGCGTTACTAGGCGAGACCCAGTACTTC
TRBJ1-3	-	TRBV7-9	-	CASSTTRTPGNTIYF	TGTGCCAGCAGTACAACTCGGACGCCCGGAAACACCATATATTTT
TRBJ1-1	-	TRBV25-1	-	CASSEVEGAEAFF	TGTGCCAGCAGTGAAGTAGAAGGGGCTGAAGCTTTCTTT
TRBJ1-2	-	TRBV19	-	CASSVRGSPNYGYTF	TGTGCCAGTAGTGTCCGAGGGTCCCCTAACTATGGCTACACCTTC
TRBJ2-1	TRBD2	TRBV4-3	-	CASSDTSGGYNEQFF	TGCGCCAGCAGCGATACTAGCGGGGGCTACAATGAGCAGTTCTTC
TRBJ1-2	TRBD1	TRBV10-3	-	CAISGQLGTGGIGYTF	TGTGCCATCAGTGGCCAACTAGGGACAGGGGGGATCGGCTACACCTTC
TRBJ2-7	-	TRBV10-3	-	CAISGTGESEQYF	TGTGCCATCAGTGGGACGGGGGAGAGCGAGCAGTACTTC
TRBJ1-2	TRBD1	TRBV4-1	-	CASSHRQGDGYTF	TGCGCCAGCAGCCACCGACAGGGTGATGGCTACACCTTC
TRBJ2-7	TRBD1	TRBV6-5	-	CASSPGTASSYEQYF	TGTGCCAGCAGCCCCGGGACAGCGAGCTCCTACGAGCAGTACTTC
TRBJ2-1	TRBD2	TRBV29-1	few	CSVGTSGSVGFF	TGCAGCGTTGGGACTAGCGGGAGTGTAGGGTTCTTC
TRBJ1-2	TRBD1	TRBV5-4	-	CASSPGQGGSGGYGYTF	TGTGCCAGCAGCCCCGGACAGGGCGGGAGCGGGGGCTATGGCTACACCTTC
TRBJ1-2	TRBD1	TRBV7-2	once	CASSKDRTSYTF	TGTGCCAGCAGCAAGGACAGGACGAGCTACACCTTC